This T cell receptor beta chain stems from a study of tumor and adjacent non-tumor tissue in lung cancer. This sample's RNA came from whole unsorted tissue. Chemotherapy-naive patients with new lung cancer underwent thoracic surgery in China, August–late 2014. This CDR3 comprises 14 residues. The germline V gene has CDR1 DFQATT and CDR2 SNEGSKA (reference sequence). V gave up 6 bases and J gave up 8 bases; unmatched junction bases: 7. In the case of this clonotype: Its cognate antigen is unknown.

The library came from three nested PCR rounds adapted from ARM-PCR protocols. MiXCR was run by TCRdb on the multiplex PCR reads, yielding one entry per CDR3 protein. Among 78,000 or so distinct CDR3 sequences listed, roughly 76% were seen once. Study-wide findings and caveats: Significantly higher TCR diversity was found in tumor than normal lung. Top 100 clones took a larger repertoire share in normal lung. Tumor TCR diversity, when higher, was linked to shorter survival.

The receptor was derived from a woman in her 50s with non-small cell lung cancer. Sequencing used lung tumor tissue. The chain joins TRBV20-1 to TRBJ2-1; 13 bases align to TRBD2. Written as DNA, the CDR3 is TGCAGTGCCCCGACTAGCGGGAGGTCCCATGAGCAGTTCTTC. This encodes CSAPTSGRSHEQFF.